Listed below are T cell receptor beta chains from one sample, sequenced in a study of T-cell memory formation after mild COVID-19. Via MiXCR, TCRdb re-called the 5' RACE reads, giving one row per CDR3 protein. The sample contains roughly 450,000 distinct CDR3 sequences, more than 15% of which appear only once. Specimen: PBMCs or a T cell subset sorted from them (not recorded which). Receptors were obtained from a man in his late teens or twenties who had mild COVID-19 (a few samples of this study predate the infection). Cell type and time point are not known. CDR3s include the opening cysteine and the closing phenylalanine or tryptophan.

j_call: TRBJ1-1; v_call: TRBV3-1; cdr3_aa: CASVDQGMNTEAFF
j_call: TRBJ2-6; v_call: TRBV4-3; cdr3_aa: CASSQDHLISGANVLTF
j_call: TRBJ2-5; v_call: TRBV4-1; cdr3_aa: CASSQDLRVEETQYF
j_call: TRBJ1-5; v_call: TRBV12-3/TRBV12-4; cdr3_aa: CASSTEVSNQPQHF
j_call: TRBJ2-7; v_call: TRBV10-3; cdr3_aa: CAISESPGLEQYF
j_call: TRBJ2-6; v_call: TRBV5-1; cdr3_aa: CASSLGSRSGANVLTF
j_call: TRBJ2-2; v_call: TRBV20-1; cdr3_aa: CSARDWRSGELFF
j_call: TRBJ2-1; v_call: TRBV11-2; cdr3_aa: CASSSRGTSGGYKVNEQFF
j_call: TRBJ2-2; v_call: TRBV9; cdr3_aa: CASSVTGREAGELFF
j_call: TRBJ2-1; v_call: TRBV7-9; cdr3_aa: CASRGSGKDEQFF
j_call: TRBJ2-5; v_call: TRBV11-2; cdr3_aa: CASSTWRGGETQYF
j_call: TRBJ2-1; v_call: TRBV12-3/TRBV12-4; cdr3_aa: CATRPSGANEQFF
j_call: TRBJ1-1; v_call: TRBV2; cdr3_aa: CASSAQAEAFF
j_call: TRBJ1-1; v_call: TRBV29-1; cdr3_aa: CSAELNTEAFF
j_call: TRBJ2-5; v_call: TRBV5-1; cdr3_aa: CASSAVGRGAGETQYF
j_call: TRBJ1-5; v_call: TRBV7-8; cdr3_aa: CASSYGTGQGQPQHF
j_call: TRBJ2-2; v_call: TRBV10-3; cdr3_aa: CATLGAGPGELFF
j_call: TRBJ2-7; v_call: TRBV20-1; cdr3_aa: CSAREVGGEQYF
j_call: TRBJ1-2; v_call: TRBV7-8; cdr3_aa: CASTSGQGNYGYTF
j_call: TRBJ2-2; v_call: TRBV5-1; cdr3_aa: CASSYGPEWALFF
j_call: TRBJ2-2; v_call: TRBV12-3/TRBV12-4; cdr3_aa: CASSLRRTGELFF
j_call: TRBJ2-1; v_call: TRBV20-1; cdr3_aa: CSASLGGLLGGHNEQFF
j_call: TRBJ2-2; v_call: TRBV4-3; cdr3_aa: CASSQASGGATGELFF
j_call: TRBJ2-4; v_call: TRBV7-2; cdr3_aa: CASSLGQNKNIQYF
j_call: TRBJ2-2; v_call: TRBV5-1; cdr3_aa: CASSEEDGTGELFF
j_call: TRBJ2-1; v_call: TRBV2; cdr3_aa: CASTQDRGGDEQFF
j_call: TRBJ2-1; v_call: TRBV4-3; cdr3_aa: CDSSHRVGNEQFF
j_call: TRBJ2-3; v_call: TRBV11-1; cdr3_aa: CASSFPGLASDTQYF
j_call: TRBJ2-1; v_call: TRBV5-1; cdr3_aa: CASSSLGRTSGGMHEQFF
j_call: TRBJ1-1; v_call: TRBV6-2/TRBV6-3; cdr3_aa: CASTGATEAFF
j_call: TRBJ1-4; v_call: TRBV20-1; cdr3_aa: CSATPPTNEKLFF
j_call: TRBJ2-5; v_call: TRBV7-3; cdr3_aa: CASSPRGAPYQETQYF
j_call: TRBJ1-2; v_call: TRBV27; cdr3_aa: CASSWGTGANYGYTF
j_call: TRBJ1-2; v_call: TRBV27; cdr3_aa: CASSQFGGIYTF
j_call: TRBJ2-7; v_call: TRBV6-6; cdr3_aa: CASRYSTGLYEQYF
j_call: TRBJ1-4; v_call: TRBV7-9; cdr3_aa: CASTGFEKLFF
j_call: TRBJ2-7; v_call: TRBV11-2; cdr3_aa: CASSRWTYEQYF
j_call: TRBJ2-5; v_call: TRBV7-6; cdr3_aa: CASSQGLAGVERPQYF
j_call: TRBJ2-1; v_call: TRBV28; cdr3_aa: CASSFYPDRVVREQFF
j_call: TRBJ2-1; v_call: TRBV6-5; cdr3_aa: CASSPERLSSYNEQFF
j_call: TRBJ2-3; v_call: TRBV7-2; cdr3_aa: CASSFGTSYTDTQYF
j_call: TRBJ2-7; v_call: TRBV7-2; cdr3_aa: CASSLFQGTYEQYF
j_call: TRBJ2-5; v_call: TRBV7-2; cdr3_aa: CASSLAGYQETQYF
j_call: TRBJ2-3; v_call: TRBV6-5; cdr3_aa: CASSRTEADTQYF
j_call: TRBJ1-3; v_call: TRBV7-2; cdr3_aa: CASSPRRSGNTIYF
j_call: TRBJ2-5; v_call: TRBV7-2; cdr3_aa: CASSLDRGWETQYF
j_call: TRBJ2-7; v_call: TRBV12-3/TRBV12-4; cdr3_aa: CASSPDPSSYEQYF
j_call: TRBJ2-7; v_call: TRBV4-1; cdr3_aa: CASRQYWTGLTYEQYF
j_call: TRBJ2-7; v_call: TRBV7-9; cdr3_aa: CASSHSPRTGTNYEQYF
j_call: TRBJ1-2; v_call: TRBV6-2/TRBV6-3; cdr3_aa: CASSYRIYGYTF